The rows below give T cell receptor beta chains drawn from one sample of a study of T cell changes during pregnancy in multiple sclerosis. TCRdb's copy holds only in-frame clones and misses some; the assay was immunoSEQ multiplex PCR. The table lists some 41,000 clones, about nine tenths of them singletons, with around 0.51% in the top ten. Sample: CD4+ T cells from peripheral blood mononuclear cells, taken in the first trimester of pregnancy. The receptors were sampled from a female donor with multiple sclerosis, enrolled in a pregnancy study. CDR3s leave out the opening cysteine and the closing phenylalanine or tryptophan. The order of the fields is V gene, J gene, CDR3 protein.

>TRBV19|TRBJ1-2
ASSFRALGSGYT
>TRBV30|TRBJ2-1
AWSYLGRAAEQF
>TRBV6-5|TRBJ2-2
ASTRGNTGELF
>TRBV4-2|TRBJ2-3
ASSQVGGGSGSVDTQY
>TRBV11-2|TRBJ2-1
ASSLDVSGRYNEQF
>TRBV4-2|TRBJ1-5
ASSQEGGGYSNQPQH
>TRBV11-2|TRBJ2-7
ASSLGGGLAGGSYEQY
>TRBV7-9|TRBJ1-2
ASSFPAGGGYT
>TRBV5-8|TRBJ2-1
ASSLGAALRLGSSYNEQF
>TRBV5-1|TRBJ2-4
ASSDSTGENIQY
>TRBV27|TRBJ2-7
ASSLTGVGGYEQY
>TRBV27|TRBJ2-1
ASSLSSANTFYNEQF
>TRBV4-2|TRBJ2-7
ASSQGVTSGVSYEQY
>TRBV7-2|TRBJ2-1
ASRNAGAAQGNEQF
>TRBV6-1|TRBJ1-5
ASSDPDSRLNYQPQH
>TRBV30|TRBJ1-4
AWSFQGGEKLF
>TRBV5-4|TRBJ2-3
ASSPGGSTRTLTDTQY
>TRBV7-3|TRBJ2-5
ASSSTLAGNQETQY
>TRBV12-5|TRBJ2-3
ASGLVRDSRTDTQY
>TRBV5-1|TRBJ2-2
ASSLEPSGDTGELF
>TRBV10-3|TRBJ1-4
AAGRDPNEKLF
>TRBV11-2|TRBJ1-5
ASSFGTGGGNQPQH
>TRBV6-1|TRBJ1-6
ASRDRQGPSSPLH
>TRBV5-1|TRBJ1-3
ASSLPTDLSGNTIY
>TRBV11-2|TRBJ1-5
ASSPSGSGHQPQH
>TRBV30|TRBJ2-3
AWSVPGGVTDTQY
>TRBV27|TRBJ1-1
ASSPRRENTEAF
>TRBV6-4|TRBJ2-2
ASSESHGTGYSGELF
>TRBV6-6|TRBJ1-1
ASSRTANTEAF
>TRBV7-9|TRBJ1-2
ASSFSGQNYGYT
>TRBV11-1|TRBJ1-1
ASSLSGYGNTEAF
>TRBV2|TRBJ2-3
ARLTDTQY
>TRBV6-6|TRBJ1-3
ASSQGASGNTIY
>TRBV18|TRBJ1-5
ASSLGVGASNQPQH
>TRBV30|TRBJ1-2
AWSTGGSYGYT
>TRBV19|TRBJ1-2
ASRKGTGVAGGYGYT
>TRBV5-4|TRBJ1-1
ASSLTLGGTEAF
>TRBV19|TRBJ1-3
ASSRAGGSGNTIY
>TRBV30|TRBJ1-4
AWSGGTGNEKLF
>TRBV6-5|TRBJ1-5
ASSYSHDSQPQH
>TRBV4-2|TRBJ1-1
ASSRNRGQVTEAF
>TRBV6-1|TRBJ1-4
ASSENRSGYYREKLF
>TRBV30|TRBJ1-1
AWRNSGTGDTEAF
>TRBV5-1|TRBJ2-2
ASSDTTGGTGELF
>TRBV7-2|TRBJ2-7
ASSSSGASYEQY
>TRBV5-1|TRBJ2-5
ASRPGSTETQY
>TRBV4-3|TRBJ2-7
ASSEGQGAQEQY
>TRBV5-4|TRBJ2-5
ASSPRVAGGLETQY
>TRBV19|TRBJ1-1
ASSMRLTEAF
>TRBV6-5|TRBJ2-5
ASSFTGGGAWTQY
>TRBV20-1|TRBJ2-7
SALGVTQY